This T cell receptor beta chain stems from a study of blood T cell repertoires in COVID-19. Across the study: The analysed material was cDNA or gDNA that came from T cells, B-cell-depleted T cells, or PBMCs.

Ages ranged from roughly 18 to 95 years, with residence in 24 US areas. Cohort 3 recovered donors had two negative PCRs, clearance, or symptom resolution. The method was immunoSEQ multiplex PCR; TCRdb's version includes in-frame clones alone and lacks a portion of them. The sample holds about 330,000 clones, more than 85% seen once. J gave up 6 bases and V 6 bases, and 5 bases lay outside the gene matches. The CDR3 is made up of 13 amino acids. The source is a woman under 40 who had recovered from COVID-19. The sequencing sample was made of PBMCs or T cells enriched from blood (not recorded which). The rearrangement uses TRBV12-3 or TRBV12-4 and TRBJ2-1, with TRBD1 identical over 7 bases. Written as DNA, the CDR3 is TGTGCCAGCAGCTACGACAGGGTCAATGAGCAGTTCTTC. It yields the protein CASSYDRVNEQFF.